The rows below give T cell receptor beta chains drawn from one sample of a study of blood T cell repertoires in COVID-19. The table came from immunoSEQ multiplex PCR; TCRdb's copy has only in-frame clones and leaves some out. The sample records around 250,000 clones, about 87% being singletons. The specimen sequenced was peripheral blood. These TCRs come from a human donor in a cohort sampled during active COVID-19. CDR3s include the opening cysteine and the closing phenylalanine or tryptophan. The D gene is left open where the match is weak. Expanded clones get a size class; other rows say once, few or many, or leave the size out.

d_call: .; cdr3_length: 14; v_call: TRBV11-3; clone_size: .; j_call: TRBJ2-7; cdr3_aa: CASSPEGGRDEQYF; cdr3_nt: TGTGCCAGCAGCCCTGAGGGGGGGCGCGACGAGCAGTACTTC
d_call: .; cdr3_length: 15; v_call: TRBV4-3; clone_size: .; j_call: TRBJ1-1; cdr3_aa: CASSQEVAVGTEAFF; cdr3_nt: TGCGCCAGCAGCCAAGAGGTGGCGGTGGGTACTGAAGCTTTCTTT
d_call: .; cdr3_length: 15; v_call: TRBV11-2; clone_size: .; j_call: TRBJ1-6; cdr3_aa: CASSPGLGGNSPLHF; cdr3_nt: TGTGCCAGCAGTCCAGGCCTTGGTGGGAATTCACCCCTCCACTTT
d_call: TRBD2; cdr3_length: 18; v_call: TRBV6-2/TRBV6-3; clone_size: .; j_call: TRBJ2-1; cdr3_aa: CASSSARTSGGNYNEQFF; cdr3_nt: TGTGCCAGCAGTTCTGCGCGGACTAGCGGGGGAAATTACAATGAGCAGTTCTTC
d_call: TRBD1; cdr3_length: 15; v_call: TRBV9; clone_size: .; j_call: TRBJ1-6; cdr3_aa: CASSADRDNNSPLHF; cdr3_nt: TGTGCCAGCAGCGCCGACAGGGATAATAATTCACCCCTCCACTTT
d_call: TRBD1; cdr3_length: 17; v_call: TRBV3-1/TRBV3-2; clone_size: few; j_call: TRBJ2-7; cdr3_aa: CASSQDPGQAQPYEQYF; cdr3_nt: TGTGCCAGCAGCCAAGACCCTGGACAGGCCCAACCCTACGAGCAGTACTTC
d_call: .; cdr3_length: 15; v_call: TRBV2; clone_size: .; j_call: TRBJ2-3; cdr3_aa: CASRYTSTRGDTQYF; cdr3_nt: TGTGCCAGCAGGTATACTAGTACGAGAGGAGATACGCAGTATTTT
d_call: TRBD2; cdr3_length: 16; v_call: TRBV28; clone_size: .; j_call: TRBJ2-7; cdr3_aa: CASSPGGSGSPNEQYF; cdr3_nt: TGTGCCAGCAGTCCCGGGGGTAGCGGGTCCCCAAACGAGCAGTACTTC
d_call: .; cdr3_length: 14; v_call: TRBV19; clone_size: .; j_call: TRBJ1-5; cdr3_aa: CASSILRSNQPQHF; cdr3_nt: TGTGCCAGTAGTATCCTACGAAGCAATCAGCCCCAGCATTTT
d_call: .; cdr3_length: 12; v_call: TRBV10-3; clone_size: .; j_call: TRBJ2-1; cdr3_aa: CAISALSNEQFF; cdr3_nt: TGTGCCATCAGTGCCCTCTCCAATGAGCAGTTCTTC
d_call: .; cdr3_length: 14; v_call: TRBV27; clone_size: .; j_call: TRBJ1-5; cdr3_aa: CASSLLGSNQPQHF; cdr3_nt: TGTGCCAGCAGTTTGCTAGGGAGTAATCAGCCCCAGCATTTT
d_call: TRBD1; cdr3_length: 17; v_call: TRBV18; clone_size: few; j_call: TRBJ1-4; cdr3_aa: CASSPPFGTGTNEKLFF; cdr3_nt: TGTGCCAGCTCACCACCGTTTGGGACAGGGACTAATGAAAAACTGTTTTTT
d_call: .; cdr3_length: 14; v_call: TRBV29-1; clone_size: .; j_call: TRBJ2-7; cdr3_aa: CSVEWGGSSYEQYF; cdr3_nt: TGCAGCGTTGAGTGGGGGGGCTCCTCCTACGAGCAGTACTTC
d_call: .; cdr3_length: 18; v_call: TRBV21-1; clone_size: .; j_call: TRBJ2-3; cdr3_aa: CASSKMGRAGDLTDTQYF; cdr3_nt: TGTGCCAGCAGCAAAATGGGGAGGGCGGGGGACCTCACAGATACGCAGTATTTT
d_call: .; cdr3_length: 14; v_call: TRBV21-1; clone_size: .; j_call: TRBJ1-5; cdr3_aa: CASSPGVSNQPQHF; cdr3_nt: TGTGCCAGCAGTCCAGGGGTTAGCAATCAGCCCCAGCATTTT
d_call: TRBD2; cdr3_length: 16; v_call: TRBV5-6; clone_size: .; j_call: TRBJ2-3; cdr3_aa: CASSSTGTSRTDTQYF; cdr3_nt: TGTGCCAGCAGCTCAACCGGGACTAGCCGTACAGATACGCAGTATTTT
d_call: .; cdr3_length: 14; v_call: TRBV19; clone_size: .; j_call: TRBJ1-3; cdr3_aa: CASTPRGSGNTIYF; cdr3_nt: TGTGCCAGTACCCCCCGGGGGTCTGGAAACACCATATATTTT
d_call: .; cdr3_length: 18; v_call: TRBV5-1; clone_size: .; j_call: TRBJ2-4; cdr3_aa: CASSLDLSGGAAKNIQYF; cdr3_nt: TGCGCCAGCAGCTTGGACTTATCCGGAGGGGCAGCCAAAAACATTCAGTACTTC
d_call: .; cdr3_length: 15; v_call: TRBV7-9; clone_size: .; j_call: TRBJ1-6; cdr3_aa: CASSLVGTSNSPLHF; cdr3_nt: TGTGCCAGCAGCTTAGTGGGGACTTCAAATTCACCCCTCCACTTT
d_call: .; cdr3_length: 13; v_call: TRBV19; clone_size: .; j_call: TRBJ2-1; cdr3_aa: CASSILDKYEQFF; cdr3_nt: TGTGCCAGTAGTATACTGGACAAGTATGAGCAGTTCTTC
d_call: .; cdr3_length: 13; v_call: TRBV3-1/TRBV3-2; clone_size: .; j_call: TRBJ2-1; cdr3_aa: CASSQDRRGEQFF; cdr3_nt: TGTGCCAGCAGCCAAGACCGACGCGGTGAGCAGTTCTTC
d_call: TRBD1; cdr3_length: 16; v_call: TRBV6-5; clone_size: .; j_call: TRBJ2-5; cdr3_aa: CASSYQRTGGGETQYF; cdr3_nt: TGTGCCAGCAGTTACCAAAGGACAGGGGGAGGTGAGACCCAGTACTTC
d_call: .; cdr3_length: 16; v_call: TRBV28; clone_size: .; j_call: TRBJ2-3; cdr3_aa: CASSPPHASSTDTQYF; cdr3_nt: TGTGCCAGCAGTCCCCCCCACGCGTCTAGCACAGATACGCAGTATTTT
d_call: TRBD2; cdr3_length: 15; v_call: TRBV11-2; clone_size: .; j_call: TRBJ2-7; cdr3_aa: CASSPGTSALYEQYF; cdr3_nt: TGTGCCAGCAGCCCCGGGACTAGCGCTCTCTACGAGCAGTACTTC
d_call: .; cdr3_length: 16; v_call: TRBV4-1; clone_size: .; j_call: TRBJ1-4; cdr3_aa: CASSQAGGGTREKLFF; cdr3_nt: TGCGCCAGCAGCCAAGCCGGGGGGGGCACCCGTGAAAAACTGTTTTTT
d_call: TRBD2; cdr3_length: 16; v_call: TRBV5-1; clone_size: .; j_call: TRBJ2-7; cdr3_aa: CASSLASSGTSYEQYF; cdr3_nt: TGCGCCAGCAGCTTGGCTTCCAGCGGGACCTCCTACGAGCAGTACTTC
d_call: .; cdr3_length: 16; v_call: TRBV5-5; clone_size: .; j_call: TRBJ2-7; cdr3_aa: CASSLGVRLNSYEQYF; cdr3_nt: TGTGCCAGCAGCTTGGGGGTCAGACTAAACTCCTACGAGCAGTACTTC
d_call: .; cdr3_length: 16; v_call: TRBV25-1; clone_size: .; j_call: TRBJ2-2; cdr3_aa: CASSTRGTTNTGELFF; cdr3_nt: TGTGCCAGCAGTACAAGGGGGACAACAAACACCGGGGAGCTGTTTTTT
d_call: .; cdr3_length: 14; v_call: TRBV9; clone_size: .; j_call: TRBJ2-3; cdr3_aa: CASSSRTWVDTQYF; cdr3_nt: TGTGCCAGCAGCTCTCGGACTTGGGTAGATACGCAGTATTTT
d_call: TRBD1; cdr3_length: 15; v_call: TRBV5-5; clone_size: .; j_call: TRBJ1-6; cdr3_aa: CASSSGDRVNSPLHF; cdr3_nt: TGTGCCAGCAGCTCCGGGGACAGGGTTAATTCACCCCTCCACTTT
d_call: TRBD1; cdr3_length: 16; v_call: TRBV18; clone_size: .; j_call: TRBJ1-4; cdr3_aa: CASSRNQGGTNEKLFF; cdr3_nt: TGTGCCAGCTCACGAAATCAGGGGGGAACTAATGAAAAACTGTTTTTT
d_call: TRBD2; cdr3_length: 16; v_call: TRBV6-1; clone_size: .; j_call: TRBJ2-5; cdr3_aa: CASSEVAGAQQETQYF; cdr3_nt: TGTGCCAGCAGTGAGGTAGCGGGGGCACAACAAGAGACCCAGTACTTC
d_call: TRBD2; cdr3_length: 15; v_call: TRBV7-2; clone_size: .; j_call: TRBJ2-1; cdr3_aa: CASSLSSGGGNEQFF; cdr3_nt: TGTGCCAGCAGCTTGTCTAGCGGGGGTGGGAATGAGCAGTTCTTC
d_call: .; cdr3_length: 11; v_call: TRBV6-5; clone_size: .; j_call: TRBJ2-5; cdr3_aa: CAMLQGQTQYF; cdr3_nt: TGTGCCATGCTACAGGGCCAGACCCAGTACTTC
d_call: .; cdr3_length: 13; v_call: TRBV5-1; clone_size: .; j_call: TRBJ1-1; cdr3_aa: CASSSEQGNLAFF; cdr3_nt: TGCGCCAGCAGCAGCGAACAGGGAAATCTAGCTTTCTTT
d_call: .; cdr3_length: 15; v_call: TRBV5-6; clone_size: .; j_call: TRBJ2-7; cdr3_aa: CASSTRRGGTYEQYF; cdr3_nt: TGTGCCAGCAGCACCCGAAGGGGCGGAACATACGAGCAGTACTTC
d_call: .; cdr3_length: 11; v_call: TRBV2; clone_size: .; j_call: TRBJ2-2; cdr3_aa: CASTPFGELFF; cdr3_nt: TGTGCCAGCACCCCGTTCGGGGAGCTGTTTTTT
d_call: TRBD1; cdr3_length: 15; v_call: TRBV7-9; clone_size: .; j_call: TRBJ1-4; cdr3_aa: CASSFGDSPNEKLFF; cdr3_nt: TGTGCCAGCAGCTTTGGGGACAGCCCTAATGAAAAACTGTTTTTT
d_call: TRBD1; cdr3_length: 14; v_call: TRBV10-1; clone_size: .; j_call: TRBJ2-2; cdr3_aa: CASSRTGGTGELFF; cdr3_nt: TGCGCCAGCAGTCGGACAGGGGGCACCGGGGAGCTGTTTTTT
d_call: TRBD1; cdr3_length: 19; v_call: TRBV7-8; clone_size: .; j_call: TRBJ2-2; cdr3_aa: CASSTGQGARRLGTGELFF; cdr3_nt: TGTGCCAGCAGCACGGGACAGGGGGCAAGAAGGCTAGGCACCGGGGAGCTGTTTTTT
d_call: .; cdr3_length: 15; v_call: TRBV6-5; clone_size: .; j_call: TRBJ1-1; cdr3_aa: CASSTLAGGGTEAFF; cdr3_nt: TGTGCCAGCAGTACGCTCGCTGGGGGGGGGACTGAAGCTTTCTTT
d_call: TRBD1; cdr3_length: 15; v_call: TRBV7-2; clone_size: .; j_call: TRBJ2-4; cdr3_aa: CASSVITGTGGIQYF; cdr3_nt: TGTGCCAGCAGCGTTATTACAGGGACAGGGGGCATTCAGTACTTC
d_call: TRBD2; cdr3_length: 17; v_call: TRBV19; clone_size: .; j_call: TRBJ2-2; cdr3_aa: CASSLGGAGLNTGELFF; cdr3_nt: TGTGCCAGTAGTCTCGGGGGGGCGGGCCTTAACACCGGGGAGCTGTTTTTT
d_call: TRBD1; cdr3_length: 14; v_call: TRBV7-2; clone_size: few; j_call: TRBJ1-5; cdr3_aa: CASSSDRASQPQHF; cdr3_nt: TGTGCCAGCAGCTCGGACAGGGCGAGTCAGCCCCAGCATTTT
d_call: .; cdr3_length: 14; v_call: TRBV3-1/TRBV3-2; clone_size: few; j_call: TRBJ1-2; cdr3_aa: CASTLAGRREGYTF; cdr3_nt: TGTGCCAGCACCCTCGCGGGGCGGAGAGAAGGCTACACCTTC
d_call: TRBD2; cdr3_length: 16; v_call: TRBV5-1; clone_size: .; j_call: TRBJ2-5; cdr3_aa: CASSRTSGGSQETQYF; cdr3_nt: TGCGCCAGCAGCCGGACTAGCGGGGGTTCTCAAGAGACCCAGTACTTC
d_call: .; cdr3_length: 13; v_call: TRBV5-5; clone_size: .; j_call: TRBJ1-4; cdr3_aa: CASSLSVYEKLFF; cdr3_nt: TGTGCCAGCAGCTTATCTGTTTATGAAAAACTGTTTTTT
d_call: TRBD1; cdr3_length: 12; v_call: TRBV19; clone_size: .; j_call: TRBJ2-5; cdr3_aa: CASSHRGETQYF; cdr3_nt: TGTGCCAGTAGCCACAGGGGAGAGACCCAGTACTTC
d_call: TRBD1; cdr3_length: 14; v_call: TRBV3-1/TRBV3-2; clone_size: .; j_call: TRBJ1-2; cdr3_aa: CASSRQGVDYGYTF; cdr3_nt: TGTGCCAGCAGTCGACAGGGCGTTGACTATGGCTACACCTTC